The rows below give T cell receptor beta chains drawn from one sample of a study of blood T cell repertoires in COVID-19. Sequenced by immunoSEQ multiplex PCR; TCRdb stores in-frame clones only, minus some. This sample has 150,000 to 200,000 clones, with about 80% found just once. Sequenced material: peripheral blood. Every receptor here comes from a woman older than 75 with acute or convalescent COVID-19. Each CDR3 is given with its conserved first and last residue. A D gene is named only where the DNA matches it firmly. Clone size is shown for a subset of rows, as once, few, many or a class of expanded clone.

D,size,J,V,DNA,CDR3
.,.,TRBJ2-6,TRBV3-1/TRBV3-2,TGTGCCAGCAGCCAAGTAAGGGGCTCTGGGGCCAACGTCCTGACTTTC,CASSQVRGSGANVLTF
.,.,TRBJ1-2,TRBV5-6,TGTGCCAGCAGTCTGGACACCTTCAACTATGGCTACACCTTC,CASSLDTFNYGYTF
.,.,TRBJ1-1,TRBV5-1,TGCGCCAGCAGCTTGGGGAGTGGCACTGAAGCTTTCTTT,CASSLGSGTEAFF
.,.,TRBJ1-3,TRBV18,TGTGCCAGCTCGCAGGTCCTTTCTGGAAACACCATATATTTT,CASSQVLSGNTIYF
.,.,TRBJ2-7,TRBV18,TGTGCCAGCTCACCAACGGGTCCACCTACCTACGAGCAGTACTTC,CASSPTGPPTYEQYF
.,few,TRBJ2-1,TRBV27,TGTGCCAGCAGGCGAGAGTGGTCCTACAATGAGCAGTTCTTC,CASRREWSYNEQFF
.,.,TRBJ1-1,TRBV9,TGTGCCAGCAGCGTAGGAATTCGGACTGAAGCTTTCTTT,CASSVGIRTEAFF
TRBD2,.,TRBJ2-3,TRBV18,TGTGCCAGCTCAGCCGGGACTAGCGGGAGGATCGTAGATACGCAGTATTTT,CASSAGTSGRIVDTQYF
TRBD1,.,TRBJ2-1,TRBV7-9,TGTGCCAGCAGCTTAGTGCAGGAGACAGGGGGCCTGCAGTTCTTC,CASSLVQETGGLQFF
.,.,TRBJ2-5,TRBV11-2,TGTGCCAGCAGCCCCCGAGCCCAACAAGAGACCCAGTACTTC,CASSPRAQQETQYF
.,.,TRBJ2-1,TRBV5-6,TGTGCCAGCAGCTTGGGGGGCCTCGGCTACAATGAGCAGTTCTTC,CASSLGGLGYNEQFF
.,.,TRBJ2-2,TRBV29-1,TGCAGCGTTAAAGGGGCAGGGTCGGGCACCGGGGAGCTGTTTTTT,CSVKGAGSGTGELFF
.,.,TRBJ2-2,TRBV18,TGTGCCGGCGGGACTCTTGAAACCGGGGAGCTGTTTTTT,CAGGTLETGELFF
TRBD1,.,TRBJ1-4,TRBV5-1,TGCGCCAGCAGCTTGATAGCCGGTTCGACAGGGGTTAATGAAAAACTGTTTTTT,CASSLIAGSTGVNEKLFF
.,.,TRBJ2-3,TRBV4-2,TGTGCCAGCAGCCAAGATACCCTGTGGCTAGAAGCGGGCACAGATACGCAGTATTTT,CASSQDTLWLEAGTDTQYF
TRBD1,.,TRBJ1-5,TRBV4-2,TGTGCCAGCAGCCAAGAAAATACAGGGGTCTCCAATCAGCCCCAGCATTTT,CASSQENTGVSNQPQHF
.,.,TRBJ2-3,TRBV5-5,TGTGCCAGCAGCTTGCTGGGCGGGGACACAGATACGCAGTATTTT,CASSLLGGDTDTQYF